The 23 T cell receptor beta chains below all came from one sample that was sequenced in a study of T-cell memory formation after mild COVID-19. TCRdb fed the 5' RACE reads into MiXCR, producing one record per CDR3 protein. The sample shows 250,000 to 300,000 distinct CDR3 sequences, more than 15% of them seen only once. Sequenced material: PBMCs or a T cell subset sorted from them (not recorded which). The receptor set was obtained from a man between 18 and 29 years old who had mild COVID-19 (a few samples of this study predate the infection). Cell type and time point are not known.

This sequence joins TRBV18 and TRBJ2-1; no clear D. This CDR3 is 15 amino acids long. Trimming pared 2 bases from V and 0 bases from J, leaving 8 bases between. Germline loops: CDR1 KGHSH, CDR2 LQKENI. The CDR3 DNA sequence: TGTGCCAGCTCACCAGGACCCAACTCCTACAATGAGCAGTTCTTC. It codes for CASSPGPNSYNEQFF.

This clonotype appeared many times. This chain joins TRBV5-5 and TRBJ2-5; D is possibly TRBD1 (5 bases). The CDR3 loop spans 13 amino acids. V gave up 10 bases and J gave up 2 bases, with 15 bases separating them. CDR1 and CDR2 from the germline V gene are SGHKS and YYEKEE (reference sequence). The CDR3 spells CAGARTPQETQYF. CDR3 bases: TGTGCCGGCGCCCGGACACCTCAAGAGACCCAGTACTTC. The variable domain in full, with the rest retrieved from reference TRBV5-5 and TRBJ2-5, is DAGVTQSPTHLIKTRGQQVTLRCSPISGHKSVSWYQQVLGQGPQFIFQYYEKEERGRGNFPDRFSARQFPNYSSELNVNALLLGDSALYLCAGARTPQETQYFGPGTRLLVL.

The chain couples TRBV6-5 to TRBJ2-1; a possible D gene is TRBD1 (5 bases). Looked up from germline, CDR1 is MNHEY and CDR2 is SVGAGI. This CDR3 is 14 amino acids long. Trimming took 7 bases from V and 0 from J, leaving 10 bases between them. The CDR3 sequence is CASIAQGSYNEQFF. The CDR3 nucleotides are TGTGCCAGCATTGCCCAGGGCTCCTACAATGAGCAGTTCTTC.

The chain couples TRBV7-6 to TRBJ2-3; no clear D gene. CDR3 length: 16 residues. The V gene's germline CDR1 is SGHVS and CDR2 FNYEAQ. V was clipped by 1 base and J by 2 bases, with 13 bases between them. CDR3 in amino acids: CASSLGGRQHTDTQYF. CDR3 DNA sequence: TGTGCCAGCAGCTTAGGAGGTCGTCAACACACAGATACGCAGTATTTT.

This clonotype was observed a few times. This chain uses TRBV24-1 with TRBJ2-1; the match to TRBD1 covers 10 bases. This CDR3 spans 17 amino acids. Per the germline V gene, CDR1 is KGHDR and CDR2 is SFDVKD. Trimming took 3 bases from V and 2 from J; bases not matched to a gene: 6. CDR3 in amino acids: CATSDQGTGVTYNEQFF. The DNA for the CDR3 is TGTGCCACCAGTGATCAGGGGACAGGGGTTACCTACAATGAGCAGTTCTTC.

This chain connects TRBV9 to TRBJ2-7; D may match TRBD1 or TRBD2 (6 bases each). V was trimmed by 3 bases and J by 6 bases, leaving 13 bases between them. The CDR3 length is 13 residues. Germline CDR1 SGDLS, CDR2 YYNGEE. Written as DNA, the CDR3 is TGTGCCAGCAGCGCCTTACAGGGAGGCGAGCAGTACTTC. Amino acid sequence: CASSALQGGEQYF.

The gene calls are TRBV12-3 or TRBV12-4 and TRBJ1-5; tentatively, D is TRBD1 (6 bases). Deletions cut 5 bases from V and 0 bases from J, with 11 bases between. The CDR3 totals 15 residues. Written as DNA, the CDR3 is TGTGCCAGCAGTGAACAGGGAATTAGCAATCAGCCCCAGCATTTT. Its protein is CASSEQGISNQPQHF.

The chain combines TRBV4-1 with TRBJ2-5, with D perhaps assigned TRBD1 or TRBD2 (5 bases each). Germline lookup yields CDR1 MGHRA and CDR2 YSYEKL. This CDR3 spans 16 amino acids. Trimming stripped 1 base from V and 1 base from J, with 13 bases between. CDR3 in amino acids: CASSQVRGLVQETQYF. The CDR3 DNA reads TGCGCCAGCAGCCAAGTTCGGGGCCTTGTCCAAGAGACCCAGTACTTC.

The chain carries TRBV7-8 and TRBJ1-5; D is unresolved. Looked up from germline, CDR1 is SGHVS and CDR2 is FQNEAQ. The CDR3 loop spans 13 amino acids. Trimming took 2 bases from V and 4 from J, leaving 6 bases between them. The CDR3 loop reads CASSLQENQPQHF. In DNA, the CDR3 is TGTGCCAGCAGCTTACAGGAGAATCAGCCCCAGCATTTT.

A few counts support this clonotype. The chain joins TRBV19 to TRBJ1-6; D is unclear. The germline gives CDR1 LNHDA, CDR2 SQIVND (reference sequence). Trimming removed 5 bases at V and 3 bases at J, with 11 bases between. This CDR3 comprises 15 residues. For the CDR3, the DNA is TGTGCCAGTAGTCTTTACGCCGGCTATAATTCACCCCTCCACTTT. It yields the protein CASSLYAGYNSPLHF.

The chain uses TRBV5-1 and TRBJ1-6; D not resolved. V was clipped by 0 bases and J by 8 bases, with 18 bases between them. The CDR3 loop spans 17 amino acids. Per germline, CDR1 SGHRS and CDR2 YFSETQ. The CDR3, as DNA: TGCGCCAGCAGCTTGGACGAGCGCTATCGCGGATATTCACCCCTCCACTTT. Its translation is CASSLDERYRGYSPLHF.

This clonotype appeared a few times. This sequence joins TRBV6-2 or TRBV6-3 and TRBJ1-1; a possible D gene is TRBD1 (5 bases). V gave up 6 bases and J gave up 1 base, with 15 bases separating them. Germline CDR1 reads MNHEY; CDR2 reads SVGEGT. This CDR3 spans 15 amino acids. CDR3 bases: TGTGCCAGCAGCAAATGGGGGGGAAAGAACACTGAAGCTTTCTTT. It is translated as CASSKWGGKNTEAFF.

This clonotype showed up just a few times. The CDR3 coding sequence is TGCGCCAGCAGCTTGGACCCCCAGAGCTCCTACGAGCAGTACTTC. Amino acids: CASSLDPQSSYEQYF. J is TRBJ2-7 and V is TRBV5-1; D is undetermined. Germline lookup yields CDR1 SGHRS and CDR2 YFSETQ. V lost 0 bases and J 0 bases, leaving 10 bases between the germline ends. The CDR3 runs 15 residues.

This chain joins TRBV7-3 and TRBJ2-3; D is ambiguous. Germline V gives CDR1 SGHTA, CDR2 FQGTGA. Trimming removed 4 bases from V and 4 bases from J, with 9 bases in between. The CDR3 runs to 13 residues. This CDR3 reads CASSYQEPDTQYF. In DNA form, the CDR3 reads TGTGCCAGCAGCTATCAAGAGCCAGATACGCAGTATTTT.

In this sample, this clonotype turned up a few times. The chain employs TRBV5-1 and TRBJ2-2, with 8 bases aligning to TRBD1. V lost 4 bases, J lost 7 bases, and 9 bases stayed unmatched. This CDR3 comprises 15 residues. CDR1 and CDR2 from the germline V gene are SGHRS and YFSETQ. DNA of the CDR3: TGCGCCAGCAGCCTCATGACAGGGGATGACGGGGAGCTGTTTTTT. Translating gives CASSLMTGDDGELFF.

The rearrangement links TRBV28 to TRBJ2-3, with 11 bases fitting TRBD2. This CDR3 comprises 15 residues. V lost 11 bases to trimming and J lost 2 bases; unmatched junction nucleotides: 9. Per germline, CDR1 MDHEN and CDR2 SYDVKM. The CDR3 bases are TGTGCCTCTAGTAGCGGGGGGGCCCTCACAGATACGCAGTATTTT. Residues: CASSSGGALTDTQYF. The full variable domain, with the rest looked up from reference TRBV28 and TRBJ2-3, is DVKVTQSSRYLVKRTGEKVFLECVQDMDHENMFWYRQDPGLGLRLIYFSYDVKMKEKGDIPEGYSVSREKKERFSLILESASTNQTSMYLCASSSGGALTDTQYFGPGTRLTVL.

The chain employs TRBV6-5 and TRBJ1-2, with D perhaps matching TRBD1 (6 bases). Germline values: CDR1 MNHEY, CDR2 SVGAGI. The CDR3 is 14 amino acids. V was clipped by 5 bases and J by 5 bases, with 15 bases between them. The CDR3 DNA reads TGTGCCAGCAGTACCTCGGGGGGCTTGTATGGCTACACCTTC. Encoded protein: CASSTSGGLYGYTF.

This clonotype came up a few times. The gene calls are TRBV13 and TRBJ1-3; D is possibly TRBD1 (5 bases). The germline CDR1 and CDR2 sequences are PRHDT and FYEKMQ (reference sequence). The CDR3 has 19 amino acids. V lost 5 bases to trimming and J lost 0 bases, with 23 bases between them. The DNA for the CDR3 is TGTGCCAGCAGCATGACTGAGGCCGGGGCCTGGGGCTCTGGAAACACCATATATTTT. Translated, it gives CASSMTEAGAWGSGNTIYF.

The J gene is TRBJ2-3, the V gene TRBV5-3; 14 bases align to TRBD2. TRBV5-3 is an ORF, and what it does is uncertain. The CDR3 has 17 amino acids. J lost 2 bases, V lost 3 bases, and 5 bases had no gene match. The CDR3 reads CARSSGLAGEFTDTQYF. For the CDR3, the DNA is TGTGCCAGAAGCTCGGGACTAGCGGGGGAATTCACAGATACGCAGTATTTT.

This clonotype has only a few counts. The chain has TRBV5-6 and TRBJ2-1, with 8 positions matching TRBD2. This CDR3 spans 15 amino acids. V shed 5 bases and J 12 bases; nucleotides not matched to a gene: 16. Germline V gene data show CDR1 as SGHDT and CDR2 as YYEEEE. This chain's CDR3 is CASSLLAGGPIVQFF. DNA for the CDR3: TGTGCCAGCAGTCTGCTCGCGGGGGGCCCCATAGTGCAGTTCTTC.

The chain uses TRBV7-2 and TRBJ1-2; D is unclear. The germline V and J ends were trimmed by 5 bases and 4 bases, with 8 bases remaining between them. Germline V gene lookup returns CDR1 SGHTA and CDR2 FQGNSA. This CDR3 spans 12 amino acids. CDR3 amino acids: CASSAAGYGYTF. In nucleotides, the CDR3 is TGTGCCAGCAGCGCAGCGGGCTATGGCTACACCTTC.

The chain joins TRBV5-1 to TRBJ2-5, with D perhaps being TRBD1 or TRBD2 (5 bases each). V was trimmed by 3 bases and J by 4 bases, leaving 10 bases between them. The CDR3 has 13 amino acids. CDR1 is SGHRS and CDR2 is YFSETQ in the germline V gene. CDR3: CASSWGIGETQYF. CDR3 DNA sequence: TGCGCCAGCAGCTGGGGGATAGGAGAGACCCAGTACTTC.

The chain joins TRBV15 to TRBJ2-3, with a weak D call TRBD1 (6 bases). Trimming left V 8 bases short and J 5 bases short, with 8 bases between. The CDR3 totals 11 residues. Germline V gene data show CDR1 as LNHNV and CDR2 as YYDKDF (reference sequence). The CDR3 nucleotides are TGTGCCACCCGGGGACAAGATACGCAGTATTTT. Amino acid sequence: CATRGQDTQYF.